Shown below are 12 T cell receptor beta chains from a single sample sequenced in a study of T cell changes during pregnancy in multiple sclerosis. Profiling relied on immunoSEQ multiplex PCR, and the TCRdb table lists in-frame clones only, not all of them. The table has approximately 50,000 clones, roughly 94% seen once. The sequences come from CD4+ T cells from peripheral blood mononuclear cells, collected in the third trimester of pregnancy. Receptors were obtained from a female donor with multiple sclerosis, enrolled in a pregnancy study.

J is TRBJ2-3 and V is TRBV6-5; perhaps TRBD1 as D (5 bases). Germline V gene sequence: CDR1 MNHEY, CDR2 SVGAGI. The CDR3 is made up of 15 amino acids. Deletions cut 2 bases from V and 4 bases from J, with 13 bases between. The CDR3 coding sequence is TGTGCCAGCAGTTACAGGGGTCGGCTGGCAGATACGCAGTATTTT. Its protein is CASSYRGRLADTQYF.

The J gene is TRBJ2-5, the V gene TRBV9, with 7 bases fitting TRBD2. The CDR3 length is 14 residues. The J segment lost 2 bases and the V segment lost 4 bases, leaving 5 bases of the junction unmatched. Germline-derived CDR1 and CDR2 are SGDLS and YYNGEE. The CDR3 region is CASSKTSLQETQYF. In nucleotides, the CDR3 is TGTGCCAGCAGCAAGACTAGCCTGCAAGAGACCCAGTACTTC.

The chain links TRBV19 to TRBJ1-1; no clear D. The germline V and J ends were trimmed by 11 bases and 5 bases, with 18 bases remaining between them. CDR3 length: 13 residues. Germline CDR1 is LNHDA and CDR2 is SQIVND (reference sequence). The CDR3 DNA follows: TGTGCCTCTAAGGCACCCGGAGGGACTGAAGCTTTCTTT. It encodes CASKAPGGTEAFF. Looking up the rest from reference TRBV19 and TRBJ1-1 gives the full variable domain: DGGITQSPKYLFRKEGQNVTLSCEQNLNHDAMYWYRQDPGQGLRLIYYSQIVNDFQKGDIAEGYSVSREKKESFPLTVTSAQKNPTAFYLCASKAPGGTEAFFGQGTRLTVV.

The J gene is TRBJ1-5, the V gene TRBV12-5; D call uncertain. Trimming removed 0 bases at V and 0 bases at J, with 21 bases between. This CDR3 contains 20 residues. The V gene's germline CDR1 is LGHNT and CDR2 FRNRAP. CDR3 coding DNA: TGTGCTAGTGGTTTGGTACGGACCCCGGGATCCACTTCTAGCAATCAGCCCCAGCATTTT. Translating it yields CASGLVRTPGSTSSNQPQHF.

V is TRBV14 and J is TRBJ2-1, with 9 bases matching TRBD2. The V gene end was trimmed by 4 bases and the J gene end by 6 bases; junction bases not matched to a gene: 7. This CDR3 is built from 15 residues. Germline V gives CDR1 SGHDN, CDR2 FVKESK. The CDR3 region has the DNA TGTGCCAGCAGCCTTCGAGCGGGGGGTTTCAATGAGCAGTTCTTC. Translated: CASSLRAGGFNEQFF. Full variable domain (missing parts from reference TRBV14 and TRBJ2-1): EAGVTQFPSHSVIEKGQTVTLRCDPISGHDNLYWYRRVMGKEIKFLLHFVKESKQDESGMPNNRFLAERTGGTYSTLKVQPAELEDSGVYFCASSLRAGGFNEQFFGPGTRLTVL.

The genes are TRBV2 and TRBJ1-2, with 7 bases aligning to TRBD1. V was pared by 4 bases and J by 7 bases, with 9 bases of the junction left unmatched. Per the germline V gene, CDR1 is SNHLY and CDR2 is FYNNEI. The CDR3 runs to 14 residues. Here the CDR3 reads CASSGQGVISGYTF. The CDR3 nucleotides are TGTGCCAGCAGTGGCCAGGGGGTAATAAGTGGCTACACCTTC.

The J gene is TRBJ1-1, the V gene TRBV2; maybe TRBD1 (6 bases). The germline V and J ends were trimmed by 9 bases and 0 bases, with 14 bases remaining between them. This CDR3 is built from 14 residues. Per germline, CDR1 SNHLY and CDR2 FYNNEI. The CDR3 nucleotides read TGTGCCAGTCGGACAGTCAGAATGAACACTGAAGCTTTCTTT. It translates to CASRTVRMNTEAFF.

This clone occurred once. V gene TRBV29-1 combines with J gene TRBJ2-5; tentative D call: TRBD2 (6 bases). Germline loops: CDR1 SQVTM, CDR2 ANQGSEA. This CDR3 comprises 12 residues. The V end lost 5 bases, the J end lost 4 bases, and 11 bases lay between the germline ends. CDR3 DNA: TGCAGCGTTATTGTCGGGGGAGAGACCCAGTACTTC. Protein sequence: CSVIVGGETQYF.

The chain has TRBV28 and TRBJ1-1; no definite D call. Trimming took 3 bases from V and 0 from J, leaving 11 bases between them. CDR3 size: 15 residues. Germline assignment: CDR1 MDHEN and CDR2 SYDVKM. CDR3 sequence (DNA): TGTGCCAGCAGTTTCCCCACAGTGCTGAACACTGAAGCTTTCTTT. Translation gives CASSFPTVLNTEAFF.

The rearrangement joins TRBV7-6 to TRBJ2-1; 11 bases agree with TRBD2. With V trimmed by 4 bases and J by 9 bases, 2 bases remained unmatched. The V gene's germline CDR1 is SGHVS and CDR2 FNYEAQ. The CDR3 totals 13 residues. The chain's CDR3 is CASSSSGGSEQFF. The CDR3 region has the DNA TGTGCCAGCAGCTCTAGCGGGGGGAGTGAGCAGTTCTTC.

This rearrangement joins TRBV18 to TRBJ2-1; TRBD1 matches 7 bases. Germline V gene sequence: CDR1 KGHSH, CDR2 LQKENI. The J segment lost 0 bases and the V segment lost 4 bases, leaving 3 bases of the junction unmatched. The CDR3 contains 15 residues. The CDR3 protein is CASSRGQNSYNEQFF. CDR3 sequence (DNA): TGTGCCAGCTCACGGGGACAGAACTCCTACAATGAGCAGTTCTTC.

CDR3 nucleotide sequence: TGTGCCAGCATCGGACAGGGCGAAACCTATGGCTACACCTTC. It codes for CASIGQGETYGYTF. This chain uses TRBV6-6 with TRBJ1-2; TRBD1 matches at 8 bases. Trimming at V came to 7 bases and at J to 4 bases, leaving 8 bases not matched to a gene. The CDR3 is 14 residues long. Germline assignment: CDR1 MNHNY and CDR2 SVGAGI (reference sequence).